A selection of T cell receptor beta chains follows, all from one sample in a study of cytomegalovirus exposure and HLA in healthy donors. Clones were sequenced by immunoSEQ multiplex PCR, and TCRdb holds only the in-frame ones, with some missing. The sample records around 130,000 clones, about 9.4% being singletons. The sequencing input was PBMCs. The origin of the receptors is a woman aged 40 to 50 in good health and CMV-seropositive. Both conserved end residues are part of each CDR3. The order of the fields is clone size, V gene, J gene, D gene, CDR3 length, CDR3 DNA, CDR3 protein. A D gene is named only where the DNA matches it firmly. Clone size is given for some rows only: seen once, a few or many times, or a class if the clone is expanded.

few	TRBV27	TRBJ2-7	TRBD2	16	TGTGCCAGCAGTTTAAGGCTAGCGGGGGGCCCCTACGAGCAGTACTTC	CASSLRLAGGPYEQYF
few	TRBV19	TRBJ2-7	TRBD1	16	TGTGCCAGTAGTAACCCACACAGGGGGGACTCCTACGAGCAGTACTTC	CASSNPHRGDSYEQYF
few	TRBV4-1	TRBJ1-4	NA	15	TGCGCCAGCAGCCAAGCGCAGTGGGGAGATGAAAAACTGTTTTTT	CASSQAQWGDEKLFF
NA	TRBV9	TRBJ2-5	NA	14	TGTGCCAGCAGCGTAGGACCCACTAAAGAGACCCAGTACTTC	CASSVGPTKETQYF
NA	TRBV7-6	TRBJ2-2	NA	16	TGTGCCAGCAGCCACTACTCAGGGCTTAACACCGGGGAGCTGTTTTTT	CASSHYSGLNTGELFF
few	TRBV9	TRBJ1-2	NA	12	TGTGCCAGCAGTACAGGGTTTGATGGCTACACCTTC	CASSTGFDGYTF
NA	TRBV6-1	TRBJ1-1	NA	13	TGTGCCAGCCATTACACCCAGAACACTGAAGCTTTCTTT	CASHYTQNTEAFF
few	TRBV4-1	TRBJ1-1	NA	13	TGCGCCAGCAGCCGCGGGGGACACACTGAAGCTTTCTTT	CASSRGGHTEAFF
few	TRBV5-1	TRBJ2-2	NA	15	TGCGCCAGCAGCCCTTCCACAGGGGGGGCCGGGGAGCTGTTTTTT	CASSPSTGGAGELFF
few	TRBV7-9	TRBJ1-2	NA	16	TGTGCCAGCAGCAAAACCGTGGGAGGCACTAACTATGGCTACACCTTC	CASSKTVGGTNYGYTF
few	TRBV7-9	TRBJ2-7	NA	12	TGTGCCAGCAGCCCCGGGGCCTACGAGCAGTACTTC	CASSPGAYEQYF
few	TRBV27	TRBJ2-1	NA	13	TGTGCCAGCAGTTTAGGGACTTACAATGAGCAGTTCTTC	CASSLGTYNEQFF
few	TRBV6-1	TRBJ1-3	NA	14	TGTGCCAGCAGCATTACTGGCTCTGGAAACACCATATATTTT	CASSITGSGNTIYF
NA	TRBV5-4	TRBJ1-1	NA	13	TGTGCCAGCAGCTTGCGTCTGAACACTGAAGCTTTCTTT	CASSLRLNTEAFF
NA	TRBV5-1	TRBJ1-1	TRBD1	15	TGCGCCAGCAGCTTGGGGACAGGGGGCGGCACTGAAGCTTTCTTT	CASSLGTGGGTEAFF
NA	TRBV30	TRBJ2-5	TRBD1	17	TGTGCCTGCGTTAGTCTCCGACAGGGTGATGCCCGAGAGACCCAGTACTTC	CACVSLRQGDARETQYF
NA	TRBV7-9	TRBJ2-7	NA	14	TGTGCCAGCAGCTTAGTGGAGTTCCCCTACGAGCAGTACTTC	CASSLVEFPYEQYF
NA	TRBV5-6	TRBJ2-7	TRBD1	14	TGTGCCAGCAGCTCGGCTGGACAGGGCTACGAGCAGTACTTC	CASSSAGQGYEQYF
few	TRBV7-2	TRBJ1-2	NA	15	TGTGCCAGCAGCCTCAGATCACGGGTTAACTATGGCTACACCTTC	CASSLRSRVNYGYTF
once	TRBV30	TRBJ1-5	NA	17	TGTGCCTGGAGTCCACCGGAGGGGACGTATAGCAATCAGCACCAGCATTTT	CAWSPPEGTYSNQHQHF
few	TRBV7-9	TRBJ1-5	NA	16	TGTGCCAGCAGCTTAGGGAGGACAGCCCAGAATCAGCCCCAGCATTTT	CASSLGRTAQNQPQHF
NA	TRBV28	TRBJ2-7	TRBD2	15	TGTGCCAGCAGTTCGGGGGGGGGAAGCTCCTACGAGCAGTACTTC	CASSSGGGSSYEQYF
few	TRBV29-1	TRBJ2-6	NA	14	TGCAGCGTTGTAGTTAGCTCTGGGGCCAACGTCCTGACTTTC	CSVVVSSGANVLTF
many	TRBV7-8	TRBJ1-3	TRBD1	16	TGTGCCAGCAGCTTTCGGGGACAGGAATATGGAAACACCATATATTTT	CASSFRGQEYGNTIYF
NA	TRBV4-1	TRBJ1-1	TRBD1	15	TGCGCCAGCAGCCGGACACGGACAGGGAACACTGAAGCTTTCTTT	CASSRTRTGNTEAFF
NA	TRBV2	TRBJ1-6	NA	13	TGTGCCAGCAGTGGACAGGTTAATTCACCCCTCCACTTT	CASSGQVNSPLHF
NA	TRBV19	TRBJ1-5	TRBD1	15	TGTGCCAGTAGTACGGACAGGGCGTCAGGTCAGCCCCAGCATTTT	CASSTDRASGQPQHF
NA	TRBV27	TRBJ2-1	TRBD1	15	TGTGCCAGCAGTTTAGGGACAGTCTCCTACAATGAGCAGTTCTTC	CASSLGTVSYNEQFF
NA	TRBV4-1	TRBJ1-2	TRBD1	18	TGCGCCAGCAGCCGAGGGGAGGAATTTCAGGGGGTTCGCTATGGCTACACCTTC	CASSRGEEFQGVRYGYTF
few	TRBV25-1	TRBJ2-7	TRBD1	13	TGTGCCAGCAGTGTAACAGGGGACCACGAGCAGTACTTC	CASSVTGDHEQYF
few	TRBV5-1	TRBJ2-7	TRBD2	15	TGCGCCAGCAGCTCCCAGACTAGCGGGGGGGCGGAGCAGTACTTC	CASSSQTSGGAEQYF
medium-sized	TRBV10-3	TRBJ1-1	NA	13	TGTGCCATCAGTGAAACGGTGAACACTGAAGCTTTCTTT	CAISETVNTEAFF
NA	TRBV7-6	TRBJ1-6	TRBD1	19	TGTGCCAGCAGCTTAGGCGGGACAGGTGACGGGCTGTGGAATTCACCCCTCCACTTT	CASSLGGTGDGLWNSPLHF
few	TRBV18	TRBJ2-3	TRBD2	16	TGTGCCAGCTCACCTTTGACTAGCACTGGGGGAGATACGCAGTATTTT	CASSPLTSTGGDTQYF
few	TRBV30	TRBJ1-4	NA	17	TGTGCCTGGCCCGGACAGACACGGCGAGAAGTGGATGAAAAACTGTTTTTT	CAWPGQTRREVDEKLFF
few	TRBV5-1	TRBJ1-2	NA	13	TGCGCCAGCAGCTTGATGGGCAGCTATGGCTACACCTTC	CASSLMGSYGYTF
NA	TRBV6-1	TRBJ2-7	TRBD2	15	TGTGCCAGCAGTCGAGATAGCGGGGGCTCCTACGCGCAGTACTTC	CASSRDSGGSYAQYF
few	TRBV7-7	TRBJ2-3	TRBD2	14	TGTGCCAGCAGCTTTACACTAGCGACAGATACGCAGTATTTT	CASSFTLATDTQYF
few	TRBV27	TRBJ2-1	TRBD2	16	TGTGCCAGCTCCCCTCGGGCGGGGGGGCGTTCGAATGAGCAGTTCTTC	CASSPRAGGRSNEQFF
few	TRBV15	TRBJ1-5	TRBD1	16	TGTGCCACCAGCAGAGACTTGGACAGGGAGAATCAGCCCCAGCATTTT	CATSRDLDRENQPQHF
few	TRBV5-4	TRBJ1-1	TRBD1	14	TGTGCCAGCAGCAAAGGGACAGGGGCCACTGAAGCTTTCTTT	CASSKGTGATEAFF
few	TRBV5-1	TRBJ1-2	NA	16	TGCGCCAGCAGTCGGGGTAGGGAAGATCATTCCGGTGGCTACACCTTC	CASSRGREDHSGGYTF
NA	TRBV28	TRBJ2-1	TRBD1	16	TGTGCCAGCAGACATACAGGGGGCAGCGCCTACAATGAGCAGTTCTTC	CASRHTGGSAYNEQFF
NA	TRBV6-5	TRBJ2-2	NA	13	TGTGCCAGCAGCCGACAGTCCACCGGGGAGCTGTTTTTT	CASSRQSTGELFF
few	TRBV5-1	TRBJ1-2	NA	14	TGCGCCAGCAGCTTGGGACAGGCCACTTATGGCTACACCTTC	CASSLGQATYGYTF
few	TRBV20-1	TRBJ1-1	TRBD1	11	TGCAGTGCCGGACAGGGGGCTGAAGCTTTCTTT	CSAGQGAEAFF
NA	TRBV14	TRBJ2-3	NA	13	TGTGCCAGCAGCCATGGGCCCACAGATACGCAGTATTTT	CASSHGPTDTQYF
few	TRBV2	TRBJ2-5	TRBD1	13	TGTGCCAGCAGTGGACAGGGACAAGAGACCCAGTACTTC	CASSGQGQETQYF
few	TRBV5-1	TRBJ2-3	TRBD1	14	TGCGCCAGCAGCGGCGGACAGGACACAGATACGCAGTATTTT	CASSGGQDTDTQYF
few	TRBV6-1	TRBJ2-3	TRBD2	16	TGTGCCAGCAGTGAAGCGGGACTAGCTGGCACAGATACGCAGTATTTT	CASSEAGLAGTDTQYF
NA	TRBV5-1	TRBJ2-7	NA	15	TGCGCCAGCAGTCTGGCTCCAGGCGCCTCCTACGAGCAGTACTTC	CASSLAPGASYEQYF
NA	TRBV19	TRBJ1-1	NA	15	TGTGCCAGTAGTATTAGGCCAGAGGGTGGAACTGAAGCTTTCTTT	CASSIRPEGGTEAFF
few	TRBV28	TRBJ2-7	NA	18	TGTGCCAGCAGTTTACGACCGCAGGGGTCACTAGCGACCTACGAGCAGTACTTC	CASSLRPQGSLATYEQYF
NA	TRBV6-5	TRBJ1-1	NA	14	TGTGCCAGCAGTTACTCGTTTCGGGGCACTGAAGCTTTCTTT	CASSYSFRGTEAFF
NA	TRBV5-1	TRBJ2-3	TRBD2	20	TGCGCCAGCAGCTTAGTCCCCCCTGCGACTAGCGGGGGGGCCTTAGATACGCAGTATTTT	CASSLVPPATSGGALDTQYF
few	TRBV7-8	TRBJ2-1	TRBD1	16	TGTGCCAGCAGCTCCTACCGGGACAGGGGATGGAATGAGCAGTTCTTC	CASSSYRDRGWNEQFF
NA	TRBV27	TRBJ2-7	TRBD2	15	TGTGCCAGCAGTTTATTGGGCGGGGGCTCCTACGAGCAGTACTTC	CASSLLGGGSYEQYF
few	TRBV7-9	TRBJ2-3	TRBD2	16	TGTGCCAGCAGCTTATTTTCGGGGGGGGGCACAGATACGCAGTATTTT	CASSLFSGGGTDTQYF
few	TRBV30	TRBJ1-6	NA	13	TGTGCCTGGGGGAGCTCCTATAATTCACCCCTCCACTTT	CAWGSSYNSPLHF